The text below deals with one T cell receptor beta chain. The data belong to a study of blood T cell repertoires in COVID-19. This table comes from immunoSEQ multiplex PCR, and its TCRdb copy is limited to in-frame clones, with some not included. The sample records more than 150,000 clones, approximately 80% being singletons. This CDR3 comprises 12 residues. CDR1 and CDR2 from the germline V gene are SGHDN and FVKESK. V lost 1 base to trimming and J lost 9 bases, with 10 bases between them. This receptor was taken from a man aged 55 to 70 who had been exposed to COVID-19. The rearrangement joins TRBV14 to TRBJ2-7; the D is unclear. The sequencing input was PBMCs or T cells enriched from blood (not recorded which). The CDR3 DNA is TGTGCCAGCAGCCAAGTCGCGGCGGTGCAGTACTTC. Its translation is CASSQVAAVQYF.